Many counts were recorded for the clone carrying this T cell receptor (beta chain). The CDR3 contains 16 residues. V dropped 4 bases and J dropped 5 bases, with 20 bases sitting between them. Germline lookup yields CDR1 SGHAT and CDR2 FQNNGV. This specimen comes from a study of CD8 T cells in ankylosing spondylitis. One entry per CDR3 protein results from TCRdb running MiXCR on the 5' RACE reads. The table has some 150,000 distinct CDR3 sequences, approximately 10% seen once; the top ten hold roughly 4%. The chain combines TRBV11-2 with TRBJ2-5; weak D call: TRBD2 (5 bases). The TCR sequence derives from a female donor with ankylosing spondylitis or in good health (not recorded which). The sequenced material came from blood, either unsorted or a sorted T cell fraction (not recorded which). CDR3 in DNA: TGTGCCAGCAGCTCTACCCACTACCCCCGGAGGGAGACCCAGTACTTC. This encodes CASSSTHYPRRETQYF.